Following are 29 T cell receptor beta chains from one sample sequenced in a study of early T cells in non-severe SARS-CoV-2 infection. Each CDR3 protein is one row after TCRdb ran MiXCR on the 5' RACE reads. This sample carries around 93,000 distinct CDR3 sequences, roughly 12% of them seen once, and the ten largest clones take 4% to 4.5%. Sample: whole blood, taken at baseline. These receptor sequences come from an adult who was a healthcare worker with PCR-confirmed SARS-CoV-2 infection or an uninfected control (not recorded which).

This chain joins TRBV29-1 and TRBJ2-1; D uncertain. This CDR3 contains 14 residues. Germline V gives CDR1 SQVTM, CDR2 ANQGSEA. Trimming took off 1 base at V and 0 bases at J, with 7 bases between the two ends. The CDR3 sequence is CSVEGAYSYNEQFF. The CDR3 coding sequence is TGCAGCGTTGAAGGGGCGTACTCCTACAATGAGCAGTTCTTC.

This clonotype was detected ten times or more. V usage is TRBV12-3 or TRBV12-4 and J usage is TRBJ1-2; TRBD1 is a possible D gene (5 bases). The V end lost 3 bases, the J end lost 2 bases, and 13 bases lay between the germline ends. This CDR3 is built from 15 residues. The CDR3: CASSFGTLRNYGYTF. In DNA form, the CDR3 reads TGTGCCAGCAGTTTTGGGACCCTAAGGAACTATGGCTACACCTTC.

This clonotype showed up just a few times. This rearrangement joins TRBV20-1 to TRBJ2-7; tentatively, D is TRBD1 (6 bases). Germline CDR1 reads DFQATT; CDR2 reads SNEGSKA (reference sequence). The CDR3 is 13 residues long. V was shortened by 4 bases and J by 6 bases, with 16 bases between the two germline ends. The CDR3 region has the DNA TGCAGTGCTACGGTTGAGGGGGAGAGCGAGCAGTACTTC. Amino acids: CSATVEGESEQYF.

This clonotype was seen ten or more times. This chain links TRBV19 with TRBJ1-5, with 9 nucleotides matching TRBD1. Germline CDR1 LNHDA, CDR2 SQIVND (reference sequence). The V and J ends lost 5 bases and 0 bases, in that order; junction bases with no gene match: 11. This CDR3 is built from 18 residues. DNA of the CDR3: TGTGCCAGTAGTCTGACAGGGGGAAAGCCTTATAGCAATCAGCCCCAGCATTTT. It yields the protein CASSLTGGKPYSNQPQHF.

Comments on this clonotype: With a much larger clone just one base away, this may be a read error. V is TRBV5-5 and J is TRBJ1-5; unclear D gene. From germline, CDR1 is SGHKS and CDR2 YYEKEE (reference sequence). This CDR3 spans 12 amino acids. CDR3 residues: CASSLANQHQHF. The CDR3 DNA is TGTGCCAGCAGCTTGGCCAATCAGCACCAGCATTTT.

This clonotype was seen repeatedly, ten times or more. The chain has TRBV2 and TRBJ2-2; 7 nucleotides line up with TRBD1. Germline CDR1 and CDR2: SNHLY and FYNNEI. Trimming removed 1 base from V and 7 bases from J; junction bases left unmatched: 3. The CDR3 loop spans 14 amino acids. CDR3 DNA: TGTGCCAGCAGTGAAGGACAGGGAATCGGGGAGCTGTTTTTT. Its translation is CASSEGQGIGELFF.

The J gene is TRBJ2-7, the V gene TRBV2; no clear D. Germline V lookup: CDR1 SNHLY, CDR2 FYNNEI. Between the trimmed V and J ends, which lost 6 bases and 6 bases, there was a span of 9 bases. This CDR3 region has 11 residues. CDR3 amino acids: CASREKGEQYF. The CDR3 DNA reads as TGTGCCAGCAGGGAAAAAGGCGAGCAGTACTTC.

This clonotype showed up just a few times. V and J are TRBV6-1 and TRBJ1-3, with 10 bases matching TRBD1. The CDR3 covers 15 residues. After removal of 5 bases from V and 2 bases from J, the junction contained 3 bases not matched to a gene. Germline V lookup: CDR1 MNHNS, CDR2 SASEGT. The DNA of the CDR3 is TGTGCCAGCAGTCTGGGACAGGGGACTGGAAACACCATATATTTT. This gives the protein CASSLGQGTGNTIYF.

V usage is TRBV20-1 and J usage is TRBJ2-5; D is unresolved. The V gene lost 1 base and the J gene lost 4 bases, with 13 bases spanning the gap. This CDR3 region has 14 residues. CDR1 is DFQATT and CDR2 is SNEGSKA in the germline V gene (reference sequence). CDR3 in DNA: TGCAGTGCTAGAGGTCTAGGGTCCGGAGAGACCCAGTACTTC. Amino acid sequence: CSARGLGSGETQYF.

This clonotype was counted between two and nine times. The chain employs TRBV6-2 or TRBV6-3 and TRBJ1-6, with D tentatively TRBD1 (6 bases). The CDR3 loop spans 15 amino acids. In germline, CDR1 is MNHEY, CDR2 SVGEGT. V was shortened by 2 bases and J by 6 bases, with 11 bases between the two germline ends. CDR3 DNA sequence: TGTGCCAGCAGTTACCCCGGGACACCTAATTCACCCCTCCACTTT. This gives the protein CASSYPGTPNSPLHF.

This clonotype was detected only a few times. This chain connects TRBV27 to TRBJ2-1; tentatively, D is TRBD1 (5 bases). The CDR3 is 15 amino acids. Trimming took off 6 bases at V and 7 bases at J, with 19 bases between the two ends. Germline V CDR1 and CDR2: MNHEY, SMNVEV (reference sequence). This CDR3 is CASSLSPTDSNEQFF. In DNA form, the CDR3 reads TGTGCCAGCAGCCTTTCCCCGACAGATTCTAATGAGCAGTTCTTC.

This clonotype was counted between two and nine times. The chain is built from TRBV12-3 or TRBV12-4 and TRBJ2-4; 11 bases map to TRBD2. Trimming took 5 bases from V and 9 from J; bases not matched to a gene: 15. This CDR3 has 17 residues. DNA of the CDR3: TGTGCCAGCAGTGCCTCGGGACTAGCGGCCCCACGGGTCATTCAGTACTTC. Translated: CASSASGLAAPRVIQYF.

The chain links TRBV6-5 to TRBJ2-3, with 7 nucleotides matching TRBD1. Germline assignment: CDR1 MNHEY and CDR2 SVGAGI. The CDR3 runs 17 residues. Trimming cost V 5 bases and J 2 bases; bases outside gene matches: 13. In DNA form, the CDR3 reads TGTGCCAGCAGTCGCCGGACAGGCCCCAAACCCACAGATACGCAGTATTTT. Protein: CASSRRTGPKPTDTQYF.

The chain joins TRBV7-9 to TRBJ2-2, with D perhaps matching TRBD1 or TRBD2 (6 bases each). Trimming removed 7 bases from V and 6 bases from J, with 15 bases in between. The CDR3 sequence is 14 residues long. Germline V gene sequence: CDR1 SEHNR, CDR2 FQNEAQ (reference sequence). The CDR3 spells CASKGGPVPGELFF. CDR3 nucleotides: TGTGCCAGCAAAGGGGGGCCCGTCCCCGGGGAGCTGTTTTTT.

The chain recombines TRBV10-3 with TRBJ2-7; D possibly corresponds to TRBD1 (8 bases). Germline-derived CDR1 and CDR2 are ENHRY and SYGVKD. Trimming removed 11 bases at V and 3 bases at J, with 17 bases between. This CDR3 region has 13 residues. CDR3: CASSTGGVYEQYF. CDR3 in DNA: TGTGCCTCTTCCACAGGGGGGGTCTACGAGCAGTACTTC.

The chain couples TRBV12-3 or TRBV12-4 to TRBJ2-7, with TRBD2 identical over 7 bases. This CDR3 comprises 13 residues. The trim removed 5 bases at V and 6 bases at J, leaving 7 bases unmatched. The CDR3 coding sequence is TGTGCCAGCAGTCCCCGGACTAGAGGCGAGCAGTACTTC. Protein product: CASSPRTRGEQYF.

This clonotype was counted ten times or more. The rearrangement links TRBV7-3 to TRBJ2-1; TRBD2 matches at 7 bases. Per the germline V gene, CDR1 is SGHTA and CDR2 is FQGTGA. V was pared by 2 bases and J by 8 bases, with 9 bases of the junction left unmatched. This CDR3 has 15 residues. The CDR3 sequence is CASSLGPSGTDEQFF. The CDR3, as DNA: TGTGCCAGCAGCTTAGGTCCTAGCGGTACGGATGAGCAGTTCTTC.

This clonotype came up a few times. The J gene is TRBJ1-1, the V gene TRBV4-2, with 12 bases fitting TRBD1. CDR1 LGHNA and CDR2 YNFKEQ come from the germline V gene. CDR3 size: 16 residues. J was trimmed by 4 bases and V by 0 bases; bases with no gene match: 3. CDR3 nucleotide sequence: TGTGCCAGCAGCCAAGATGGGACAGGGGGCCGCACTGAAGCTTTCTTT. Its protein product is CASSQDGTGGRTEAFF.

The chain carries TRBV12-3 or TRBV12-4 and TRBJ1-5; D unresolved. Trimming took 3 bases from V and 2 from J, leaving 8 bases between them. CDR3 length: 14 amino acids. The CDR3 coding sequence is TGTGCCAGCAGTTTCGGTACAGGCAATCAGCCCCAGCATTTT. As protein: CASSFGTGNQPQHF.

This clonotype turned up a few times. The gene calls are TRBV7-9 and TRBJ2-7; 9 positions agree with TRBD1. The V gene end was trimmed by 5 bases and the J gene end by 4 bases; junction bases not matched to a gene: 9. Germline loops: CDR1 SEHNR, CDR2 FQNEAQ (reference sequence). The CDR3 has 15 residues. The CDR3 region is CASSPRGQGTYEQYF. The CDR3 DNA sequence: TGTGCCAGCAGCCCCAGAGGACAGGGGACTTACGAGCAGTACTTC.

This chain joins TRBV7-6 and TRBJ2-6; D unresolved. CDR3 length: 15 amino acids. Germline V gives CDR1 SGHVS, CDR2 FNYEAQ. Trimming cost V 4 bases and J 1 base, with 8 bases left between them. CDR3: CASSSIPSGANVLTF. CDR3 coding DNA: TGTGCCAGCAGCTCTATACCTTCTGGGGCCAACGTCCTGACTTTC. Using reference TRBV7-6 and TRBJ2-6 for the parts outside the CDR3, the full variable domain is GAGVSQSPRYKVTKRGQDVALRCDPISGHVSLYWYRQALGQGPEFLTYFNYEAQQDKSGLPNDRFSAERPEGSISTLTIQRTEQRDSAMYRCASSSIPSGANVLTFGAGSRLTVL.

This clonotype showed up just a few times. The rearrangement joins TRBV11-2 to TRBJ2-5; D is uncertain. The CDR3 spans 14 residues. Trimming cost V 4 bases and J 1 base, with 10 bases left between them. Germline V gives CDR1 SGHAT, CDR2 FQNNGV. CDR3 amino acids: CASSSVLAQETQYF. CDR3 nucleotide sequence: TGTGCCAGCAGCTCCGTGTTGGCCCAAGAGACCCAGTACTTC.

This clonotype appeared many times. The V gene is TRBV27, the J gene TRBJ1-4, with TRBD1 identical over 9 bases. Trimming took 6 bases from V and 6 from J; bases not matched to a gene: 5. Germline V CDR1 and CDR2: MNHEY, SMNVEV (reference sequence). The CDR3 contains 14 residues. The CDR3 DNA reads TGTGCCAGCAGGTTACAGGGGGCCGATGAAAAACTGTTTTTT. Protein: CASRLQGADEKLFF.

The chain is built from TRBV21-1 and TRBJ2-1; the table's TRBD1 call for D was not verified on the DNA. TRBV21-1 is a pseudogene locus. There are 17 residues in the CDR3. CDR3 nucleotides: TGTGCCAGCAGCAAAGCCATCTTCATCCCCCACTACAATGAGCAGTTCTTC. Amino acid sequence: CASSKAIFIPHYNEQFF.

At least ten counts were recorded for this clonotype. The chain joins TRBV20-1 to TRBJ2-5; TRBD1 agrees at 8 bases. Germline values: CDR1 DFQATT, CDR2 SNEGSKA (reference sequence). CDR3 length: 15 residues. V lost 6 bases to trimming and J lost 4 bases; unmatched junction nucleotides: 13. CDR3 protein: CSATRQGLPRETQYF. The CDR3 DNA sequence: TGCAGTGCAACTAGACAGGGGCTCCCCCGAGAGACCCAGTACTTC.

The chain is built from TRBV29-1 and TRBJ1-3; D remains unclear. Germline lookup yields CDR1 SQVTM and CDR2 ANQGSEA. The CDR3 extends over 14 amino acids. Trimming left V 4 bases short and J 0 bases short, with 10 bases between. For the CDR3, the DNA is TGCAGCGTTGTAGGGCCTTTCTCTGGAAACACCATATATTTT. Its protein product is CSVVGPFSGNTIYF.

V usage is TRBV10-3 and J usage is TRBJ2-7; D perhaps matches TRBD2 (6 bases). Germline V CDR1 and CDR2: ENHRY, SYGVKD. V was clipped by 8 bases and J by 6 bases, with 14 bases between them. The CDR3 length is 12 residues. Here the CDR3 DNA reads TGTGCCATCTCCGGGGGAGGAAGCGAGCAGTACTTC. Its protein product is CAISGGGSEQYF.

On this clonotype: A much more abundant neighbour one base away suggests this may be a read error. The rearrangement uses TRBV7-7 and TRBJ1-1; D perhaps matches TRBD1 (6 bases). The CDR3 sequence is 13 residues long. Germline CDR1 SSHAT, CDR2 FNYEAQ (reference sequence). The CDR3 loop is CASSQGHHTEAFF. For the CDR3, the DNA is TGTGCTAGCAGCCAGGGGCACCACACTGAAGCTTTCTTT.

This clonotype was counted ten times or more. V usage is TRBV12-3 or TRBV12-4 and J usage is TRBJ1-3; D call uncertain. This CDR3 is 16 amino acids long. V dropped 5 bases and J dropped 1 base, with 15 bases sitting between them. The CDR3 nucleotides read TGTGCCAGCAGTCCCACTCACAGAAGATCTGGAAACACCATATATTTT. Translation gives CASSPTHRRSGNTIYF.